The T cell receptor beta chain under discussion was sequenced for a study of blood T cell repertoires in COVID-19. Study-level information: Sites across the United States, Italy and Spain contributed samples from acute and convalescent COVID-19. PBMCs, B-cell-depleted T cells, or T cells were the source of the cDNA or gDNA that made up the material.

Trimming took 2 bases from V and 7 from J; bases not matched to a gene: 8. Per germline, CDR1 SGHDN and CDR2 FVKESK. This CDR3 spans 15 amino acids. Under the authors' procedure: For nucleated cells, counts were estimated from reference gene primer amplification. TCRdb keeps only in-frame clones here, not all; method: immunoSEQ multiplex PCR. Clone size and the V and J calls come from that table; the DNA yielded D and trimming. Counted here are roughly 180,000 clones, about 86% occurring once; the ten biggest clones make up 2.5% to 3.5%. This TCR derives from a woman under 40 with active or convalescent COVID-19. This sequence joins TRBV14 and TRBJ1-1; 9 bases line up with TRBD1. Sequencing was carried out using peripheral blood. The CDR3 spells CASSQLSGQGGEAFF. CDR3 sequence (DNA): TGTGCCAGCAGCCAACTATCGGGACAGGGCGGTGAAGCTTTCTTT.